Included here is one T cell receptor beta chain sequence, with context. This specimen comes from a study of T cell changes during pregnancy in multiple sclerosis. Using immunoSEQ multiplex PCR, the repertoire was profiled, and TCRdb retains in-frame clones only, with some absent. This table holds more than 25,000 clones, around 90% found once. The germline gives CDR1 SGHRS, CDR2 YFSETQ. This CDR3 has 13 amino acids. The germline V and J ends were trimmed by 0 bases and 9 bases, with 10 bases remaining between them. V and J are TRBV5-1 and TRBJ2-1; the D gene is possibly TRBD2 (6 bases). Sequenced here: CD8+ T cells from peripheral blood mononuclear cells, sampled before pregnancy. This receptor was taken from a female donor with multiple sclerosis, enrolled in a pregnancy study. CDR3 residues: CASSLGLVIEQFF. The CDR3 DNA sequence: TGCGCCAGCAGCTTGGGACTAGTGATTGAGCAGTTCTTC.